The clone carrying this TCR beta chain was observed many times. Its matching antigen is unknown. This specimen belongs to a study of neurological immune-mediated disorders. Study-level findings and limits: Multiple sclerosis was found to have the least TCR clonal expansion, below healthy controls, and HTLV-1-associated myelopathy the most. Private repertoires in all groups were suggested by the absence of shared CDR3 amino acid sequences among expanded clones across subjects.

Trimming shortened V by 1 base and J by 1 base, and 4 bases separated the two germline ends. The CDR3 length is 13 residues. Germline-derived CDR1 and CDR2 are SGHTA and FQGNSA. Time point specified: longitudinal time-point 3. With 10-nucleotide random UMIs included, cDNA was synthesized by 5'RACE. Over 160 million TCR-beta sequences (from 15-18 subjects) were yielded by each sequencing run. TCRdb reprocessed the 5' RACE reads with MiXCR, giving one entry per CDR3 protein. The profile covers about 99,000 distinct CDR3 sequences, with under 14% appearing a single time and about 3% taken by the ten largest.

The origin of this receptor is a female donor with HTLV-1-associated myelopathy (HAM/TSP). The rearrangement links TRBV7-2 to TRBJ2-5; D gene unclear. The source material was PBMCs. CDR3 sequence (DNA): TGTGCCAGCAGCTTAGATGGCCAAGAGACCCAGTACTTC. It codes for CASSLDGQETQYF.